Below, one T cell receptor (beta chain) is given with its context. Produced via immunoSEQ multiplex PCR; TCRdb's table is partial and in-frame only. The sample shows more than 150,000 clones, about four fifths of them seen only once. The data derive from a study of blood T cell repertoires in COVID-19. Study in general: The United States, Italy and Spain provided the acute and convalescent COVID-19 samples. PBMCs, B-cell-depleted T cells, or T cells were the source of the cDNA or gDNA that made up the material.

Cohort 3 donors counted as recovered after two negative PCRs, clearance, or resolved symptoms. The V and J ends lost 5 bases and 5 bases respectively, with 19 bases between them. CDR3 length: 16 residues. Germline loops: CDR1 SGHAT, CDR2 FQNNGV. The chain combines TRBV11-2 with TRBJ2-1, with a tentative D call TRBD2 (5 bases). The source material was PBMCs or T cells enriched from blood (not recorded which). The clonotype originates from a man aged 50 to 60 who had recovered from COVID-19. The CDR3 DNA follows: TGTGCCAGCAGCGCCCGTTGGGCGACTAACGACAATGAGCAGTTCTTC. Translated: CASSARWATNDNEQFF.